This section outlines one TCR beta chain sequence together with its context. The target antigen is unknown. The data belong to a study of CD8+ T cells in alopecia areata. At the level of the study: Patients received oral tofacitinib, 5 to 10 mg twice daily, for moderate-to-severe alopecia areata.

General observations from the study: Tofacitinib yielded significantly lower scalp clonality and fewer expanded CD8+ clones among the top 100.

CDR1 and CDR2 (germline): MNHEY, SMNVEV (reference sequence). There are 15 residues in the CDR3. Sequencing templates came from extracted RNA that was reverse transcribed into cDNA. Sequencing was performed with immunoSEQ multiplex PCR; in TCRdb, only in-frame clones are kept and a portion is missing. The sample yields 95,000 to 110,000 clones, 80% to 90% seen once. The sample's treatment: oral pan-JAK inhibitor, 5-10 mg twice daily. The source material was CD8+ T cells sorted from blood, sampled between weeks 30 and 35, from a patient treated with tofacitinib. This receptor was obtained from a human donor with alopecia areata. This chain links TRBV27 with TRBJ2-5; 10 bases are shared with TRBD1. The assigned J gene may be wrong: the sequence end matches TRBJ2-7 better. In nucleotides, the CDR3 is TGTGCCAGCAGTTTATATGGGACAGGGGTTATCGAGCAGTACTTC. The encoded protein is CASSLYGTGVIEQYF.